This T cell receptor beta chain derives from a study of T cell responses to AZD1222 COVID-19 vaccine. Only in-frame clones appear in the TCRdb table, and some are missing; sequencing was by immunoSEQ multiplex PCR. The sample holds about 99,000 clones, around 94% seen once. The V segment lost 1 base and the J segment 2 bases; nucleotides outside the gene matches: 2. Germline CDR1 and CDR2: LNHNV and YYDKDF (reference sequence). The CDR3 is 15 residues long. Points from the study as a whole: Reports indicate that nearly half of spike-specific TCRs are directed at unmutated variant regions.

As regards this clone: Its antigen is unidentified.

The clonotype originates from an adult in good health. Sequencing was performed on peripheral blood, taken on day 0 of AZD1222 vaccination. The genes are TRBV15 and TRBJ2-7, with 10 positions matching TRBD1. As DNA, the CDR3 is TGTGCCACCAGCAGAGGGACAGGGGGGACCTACGAGCAGTACTTC. Encoded protein: CATSRGTGGTYEQYF.